These T cell receptor beta chains were read from a single sample in a study of blood T cell repertoires in COVID-19. TCRdb's table, derived via immunoSEQ multiplex PCR, lists solely in-frame clones and lacks some. This sample has about 200,000 clones, with 81% found just once. Specimen: PBMCs or T cells enriched from blood (not recorded which). The receptors shown here come from a woman aged 45-59 years with acute COVID-19. Each CDR3 is given with its conserved first and last residue. D genes are given only for firm matches. The size field is filled for only some rows; it gives once, few, many or a size class.

clone_size j_call d_call v_call cdr3_nt cdr3_aa
- TRBJ2-7 TRBD1 TRBV4-2 TGTGCCAGCAGCAACCCGGGACAGGTGTCCTACGAGCAGTACTTC CASSNPGQVSYEQYF
- TRBJ2-5 - TRBV18 TGTGCCAGCTCACCAAGTCGAGGCGGTGAGACCCAGTACTTC CASSPSRGGETQYF
once TRBJ2-7 TRBD2 TRBV7-2 TGTGCCAGCAGCTTATTTAGCGGGACTCAGCCCTACGAGCAGTACTTC CASSLFSGTQPYEQYF
- TRBJ2-2 TRBD1 TRBV7-2 TGTGCCAGCAGCCCAGGACAGGGGTCCGGGGAGCTGTTTTTT CASSPGQGSGELFF
- TRBJ1-1 TRBD1 TRBV7-2 TGTGCCAGCAGACCGATGACAGGGTACACTGAAGCTTTCTTT CASRPMTGYTEAFF
- TRBJ2-2 - TRBV28 TGTGCCAGCAGAACTACAGGGACGAACACCGGGGAGCTGTTTTTT CASRTTGTNTGELFF
- TRBJ2-7 TRBD1 TRBV5-1 TGCGCCAGCAGCTTGGTGGTATCCGGGACAGGGGATTACGAGCAGTACTTC CASSLVVSGTGDYEQYF
once TRBJ1-2 - TRBV28 TGTGCCAGCAGTTTATATCAGGGTTCCGAGTATGGCTACACCTTC CASSLYQGSEYGYTF
- TRBJ2-7 - TRBV28 TGTGCCAGCAGTTGGACAAGTGTCGGCGAGCAGTACTTC CASSWTSVGEQYF
once TRBJ1-5 - TRBV28 TGTGCCAGCAGGGTGCAGGGTTCCTATCAGCCCCAGCATTTT CASRVQGSYQPQHF
- TRBJ1-1 TRBD1 TRBV27 TGTGCCAGCAGTTCCACGACAGGGCTTGAAGCTTTCTTT CASSSTTGLEAFF
- TRBJ2-2 TRBD1 TRBV7-8 TGTGCCAGCAACCCCGGGACAGGGAACACCGGGGAGCTGTTTTTT CASNPGTGNTGELFF
- TRBJ2-2 - TRBV4-3 TGCGCCAGCGCCCGACTTGTTAACACCGGGGAGCTGTTTTTT CASARLVNTGELFF
- TRBJ1-5 - TRBV7-2 TGTGCCAGCAGCTCTCAGGGGTATAGCAATCAGCCCCAGCATTTT CASSSQGYSNQPQHF
- TRBJ2-1 TRBD2 TRBV19 TGTGCCAGTAATCGCCTAGCGGGAACGTCCAGCTCCTACAATGAGCAGTTCTTC CASNRLAGTSSSYNEQFF
few TRBJ1-2 - TRBV27 TGTGCCAGCAGCGAAGGGGGACGGACCTATGGCTACACCTTC CASSEGGRTYGYTF
- TRBJ2-7 - TRBV5-1 TGCGCCAGCAGCTCCCCGTCGGGGGTCTTCTACGAGCAGTACTTC CASSSPSGVFYEQYF
- TRBJ1-2 - TRBV12-3/TRBV12-4 TGTGCCAGCAGTTTCAGGTCTAACTATGGCTACACCTTC CASSFRSNYGYTF
- TRBJ2-1 - TRBV7-8 TGTGCCAGCAGCCGCGGGACAGCAAGCTACAATGAGCAGTTCTTC CASSRGTASYNEQFF
- TRBJ2-5 TRBD1 TRBV2 TGTGCCAGCAGTATCTTGACAGGGCAAGAGACCCAGTACTTC CASSILTGQETQYF
- TRBJ2-1 - TRBV6-1 TGTGCCAGCAGTGAAACCTCGACTAGTCGAGGTGAGCAGTTCTTC CASSETSTSRGEQFF
- TRBJ1-2 - TRBV4-3 TGCGCCAGCAGCCAGATAAACAGGGTTACGTATGGCTACACCTTC CASSQINRVTYGYTF
- TRBJ2-7 TRBD1 TRBV24-1 TGTGCCACCAGTGTCGGGACAGCCTACGAGCAGTACTTC CATSVGTAYEQYF
few TRBJ2-5 - TRBV27 TGTGCCAGCAGTTTCGGGGGGACAGGAGAGACCCAGTACTTC CASSFGGTGETQYF
- TRBJ1-1 TRBD1 TRBV5-1 TGCGCCAGCAGCTCGAAACAGGGGGGATCGAACACTGAAGCTTTCTTT CASSSKQGGSNTEAFF
- TRBJ2-7 TRBD2 TRBV28 TGTGCCAGCAGTGCCGGGGGGGCCCTCTACGAGCAGTACTTC CASSAGGALYEQYF
- TRBJ2-5 - TRBV12-3/TRBV12-4 TGTGCCAGCCTCACGGGGGTCCGCGGGACCCAGTACTTC CASLTGVRGTQYF
few TRBJ2-5 TRBD2 TRBV7-2 TGTGCCAGCAGCAAGGGACTAGCGGGGGGACGGGAGACCCAGTACTTC CASSKGLAGGRETQYF
- TRBJ1-4 TRBD1 TRBV28 TGTGCCAGCAGTTGGGACAGGGGGCCGGGTGAAAAACTGTTTTTT CASSWDRGPGEKLFF
- TRBJ2-5 - TRBV3-1/TRBV3-2 TGTGCCAGCAGCCTTAACCGGGAGCCCCAGTACTTC CASSLNREPQYF
- TRBJ1-2 - TRBV11-2 TGTGCCAGCAGCATACACCATACAGGGAGAGCTAACTATGGCTACACCTTC CASSIHHTGRANYGYTF
- TRBJ2-2 TRBD1 TRBV10-3 TGTGCCATCAGTGAACCCGGGACAGGGCCCAACACCGGGGAGCTGTTTTTT CAISEPGTGPNTGELFF
- TRBJ2-4 - TRBV7-2 TGTGCCAGCAGGCTCACCCGGGGAGCCAAAAACATTCAGTACTTC CASRLTRGAKNIQYF
- TRBJ1-5 TRBD1 TRBV18 TGTGCCAGCTCAAACACAGGGGTGAAGAATAGCAATCAGCCCCAGCATTTT CASSNTGVKNSNQPQHF
- TRBJ2-5 - TRBV7-2 TGTGCCACCACCGACCAATCACTAGTTCAAGAGACCCAGTACTTC CATTDQSLVQETQYF
many TRBJ2-1 TRBD2 TRBV12-3/TRBV12-4 TGTGCCAGCGGACTAGCGGGGATTGAGCAGTTCTTC CASGLAGIEQFF
- TRBJ2-3 TRBD1 TRBV5-4 TGTGCCAGCAGCTTTAGAGGGGGCTACACAGATACGCAGTATTTT CASSFRGGYTDTQYF
once TRBJ1-4 - TRBV6-5 TGTGCCAGCAGTTACGGGCAGACAGTAATGGCTGAAAAACTGTTTTTT CASSYGQTVMAEKLFF
- TRBJ2-1 TRBD2 TRBV4-1 TGCGCCAGCAGCCAAGATACTAGCGGATCCTACAATGAGCAGTTCTTC CASSQDTSGSYNEQFF
- TRBJ1-5 - TRBV5-1 TGCGCCAGCAGCTTGGTTCCAGATCAGCCCCAGCATTTT CASSLVPDQPQHF
- TRBJ1-1 TRBD1 TRBV19 TGTGCCAGTAGTAAGGGGGCCCGGACTGAAGCTTTCTTT CASSKGARTEAFF
- TRBJ2-7 TRBD2 TRBV10-3 TGTGCCATCAGTGAGTCAACTAGCGGGAGAATTGAGTACTTC CAISESTSGRIEYF
- TRBJ1-3 TRBD1 TRBV11-2 TGTGCCAGCAGCGTCACCGGGACAGGGGAAAACTCTGGAAACACCATATATTTT CASSVTGTGENSGNTIYF
- TRBJ2-2 TRBD2 TRBV7-9 TGTGCCAGCAGCAAGGGACTAGCGGAGATTACCGGGGAGCTGTTTTTT CASSKGLAEITGELFF
- TRBJ2-3 - TRBV7-2 TGTGCCAGCAGCCCAGCCAGCGGGAGCACAGATACGCAGTATTTT CASSPASGSTDTQYF
- TRBJ1-6 TRBD1 TRBV27 TGTGCCAGCAGAACCGGGACAGGGTTAATATCACCCCTCCACTTT CASRTGTGLISPLHF
- TRBJ2-7 TRBD2 TRBV28 TGTGCCAGCAGTCCTCACGGGACTACCTCCTACGAGCAGTACTTC CASSPHGTTSYEQYF
- TRBJ2-3 - TRBV6-1 TGTGCCAGCAGTGAAACGGTAGGAGGGTCGGGCACAGATACGCAGTATTTT CASSETVGGSGTDTQYF